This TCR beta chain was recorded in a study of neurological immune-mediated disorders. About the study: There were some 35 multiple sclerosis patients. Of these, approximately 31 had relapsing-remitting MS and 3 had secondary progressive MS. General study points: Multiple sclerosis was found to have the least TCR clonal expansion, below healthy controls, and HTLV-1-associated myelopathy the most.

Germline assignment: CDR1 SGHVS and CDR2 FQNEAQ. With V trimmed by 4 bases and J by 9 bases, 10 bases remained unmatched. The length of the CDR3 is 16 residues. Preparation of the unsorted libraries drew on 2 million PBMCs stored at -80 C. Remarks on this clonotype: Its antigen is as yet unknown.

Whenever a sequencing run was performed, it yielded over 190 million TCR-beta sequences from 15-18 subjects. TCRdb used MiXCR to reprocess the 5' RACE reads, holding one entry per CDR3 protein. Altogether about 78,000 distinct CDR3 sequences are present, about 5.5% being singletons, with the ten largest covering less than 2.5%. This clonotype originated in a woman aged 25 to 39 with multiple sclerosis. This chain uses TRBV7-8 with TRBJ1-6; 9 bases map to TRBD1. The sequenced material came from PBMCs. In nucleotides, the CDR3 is TGTGCCAGCAGCTCCCGGGACAGGGCTATCGGTTCACCCCTCCACTTT. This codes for CASSSRDRAIGSPLHF.